This T cell receptor (beta chain) emerged from a study of T-cell memory formation after mild COVID-19. In this sample, this clonotype turned up a few times. CDR1 LNHNV and CDR2 YYDKDF come from the germline V gene (reference sequence). The J segment lost 2 bases and the V segment lost 4 bases, leaving 6 bases of the junction unmatched. The CDR3 is made up of 15 amino acids. TCRdb re-called the 5' RACE reads through MiXCR, storing one row per CDR3 protein. The sample holds approximately 570,000 distinct CDR3 sequences; roughly 18% are singletons and the top ten take around 12%. The genes are TRBV15 and TRBJ2-7; 9 positions match TRBD1. This sequence was found in an adult woman who had mild COVID-19 (a few samples of this study predate the infection). Cell type and time point are not known. The sequencing input was PBMCs or a T cell subset sorted from them (not recorded which). The CDR3 DNA is TGTGCCACCAGCACTAGGGACAGGGCGGCCTACGAGCAGTACTTC. Encoded protein: CATSTRDRAAYEQYF. The whole variable domain, filled in from reference TRBV15 and TRBJ2-7, reads DAMVIQNPRYQVTQFGKPVTLSCSQTLNHNVMYWYQQKSSQAPKLLFHYYDKDFNNEADTPDNFQSRRPNTSFCFLDIRSPGLGDTAMYLCATSTRDRAAYEQYFGPGTRLTVT.